The 14 T cell receptor beta chains below all came from one sample that was sequenced in a study of T cell repertoires in cytomegalovirus infection (dated by TCRdb to the late 2010s). For sequencing, an Illumina HiSeq 1500 was employed. The public reads were reanalyzed by TCRdb: fastp trimming at Q25, MiXCR alignment, in-frame beta chains only. All rows with the same CDR3 protein become a single entry with the most common DNA and genes. For this sample there are approximately 300,000 distinct CDR3 sequences; around a quarter appear just once. Clones ranked in the top ten supply less than 15% of the sample. In light of the paper, this sample's treatment or condition label describes: in vitro stimulation with specific CMV peptide epitopes to enrich CMV-specific T cells. These receptors have no identified antigens. The source material was cultured PBMCs, sampled from culture after CMV antigen stimulation. The receptors originated from a human donor in good health (CMV status not recorded). Some clones in this sample may be carry-over from other donors' samples.

This clonotype was counted a few times. This sequence joins TRBV7-9 and TRBJ2-1, with 11 bases identical to TRBD1. Germline lookup yields CDR1 SEHNR and CDR2 FQNEAQ (reference sequence). With 5 bases clipped from V and 0 bases from J, the junction kept 24 bases outside the gene matches. The CDR3 length is 23 residues. The chain's CDR3 is CASSLRRTGGFEREGPSYNEQFF. CDR3 bases: TGTGCCAGCAGCCTTAGACGGACAGGGGGCTTTGAACGGGAGGGCCCCTCCTACAATGAGCAGTTCTTC.

This clonotype was observed a handful of times. The V call is TRBV24-1, the J call TRBJ2-1; TRBD2 might be the D (6 bases). Germline-derived CDR1 and CDR2 are KGHDR and SFDVKD. Trimming removed 1 base from V and 9 bases from J, with 12 bases in between. The CDR3 length is 14 residues. The chain's CDR3 is CATSDFGLFIEQFF. CDR3 sequence (DNA): TGTGCCACCAGTGATTTTGGACTATTTATTGAGCAGTTCTTC.

This rearrangement joins TRBV20-1 to TRBJ2-3; tentative D call: TRBD2 (6 bases). The CDR3 runs to 14 residues. The germline V gene has CDR1 DFQATT and CDR2 SNEGSKA (reference sequence). The ends were cut back, 0 bases at V and 5 bases at J, with 12 bases in the middle. CDR3 in amino acids: CSARDGTHLDTQYF. The CDR3 DNA is TGCAGTGCTAGAGACGGGACTCATCTAGATACGCAGTATTTT.

The chain is built from TRBV7-9 and TRBJ2-1, with TRBD2 matching over 9 bases. This CDR3 contains 16 residues. CDR1 SEHNR and CDR2 FQNEAQ come from the germline V gene (reference sequence). V trimming: 3 bases; J trimming: 3 bases; junction bases outside the gene matches: 6. The CDR3 nucleotides read TGTGCCAGCAGCTTTGCTAGCGGGATGAACTACAATGAGCAGTTCTTC. It is translated as CASSFASGMNYNEQFF.

This clonotype was detected a few times. The genes are TRBV5-6 and TRBJ1-1; no reliable D call. This CDR3 contains 14 residues. Per the germline V gene, CDR1 is SGHDT and CDR2 is YYEEEE. Trimming took off 0 bases at V and 2 bases at J, with 8 bases between the two ends. In nucleotides, the CDR3 is TGTGCCAGCAGCTTGGTGTCGGTAAACACTGAAGCTTTCTTT. Its translation is CASSLVSVNTEAFF.

This clonotype occurred a few times. The CDR3 is CATSSLGATDTQYF. The CDR3 bases are TGTGCCACCAGCTCCCTCGGGGCAACAGATACGCAGTATTTT. The chain has TRBV15 and TRBJ2-3; D tentatively fits TRBD1 or TRBD2 (5 bases each). Per germline, CDR1 LNHNV and CDR2 YYDKDF (reference sequence). Trimming removed 5 bases from V and 3 bases from J, with 12 bases in between. CDR3 length: 14 residues.

This clonotype has just a few counts. The V and J genes are TRBV29-1 and TRBJ2-7; no clear D. Trimming cost V 0 bases and J 0 bases, with 9 bases left between them. Germline V lookup: CDR1 SQVTM, CDR2 ANQGSEA. CDR3 length: 14 residues. CDR3 nucleotides: TGCAGCGTTGAAGACGTAACAAACTCCTACGAGCAGTACTTC. It specifies CSVEDVTNSYEQYF.

The chain combines TRBV29-1 with TRBJ1-1; D remains unclear. This CDR3 is built from 14 residues. V was clipped by 5 bases and J by 5 bases, with 18 bases between them. CDR1 and CDR2 from the germline V gene are SQVTM and ANQGSEA. CDR3 protein: CSVIISGFGTEAFF. CDR3 coding DNA: TGCAGCGTTATTATCTCCGGATTTGGGACTGAAGCTTTCTTT. Filled out from reference TRBV29-1 and TRBJ1-1, the complete variable domain reads SAVISQKPSRDICQRGTSLTIQCQVDSQVTMMFWYRQQPGQSLTLIATANQGSEATYESGFVIDKFPISRPNLTFSTLTVSNMSPEDSSIYLCSVIISGFGTEAFFGQGTRLTVV.

There are a few counts of this clonotype. The V and J genes are TRBV7-2 and TRBJ2-2; 8 bases align to TRBD1. The J segment lost 6 bases and the V segment lost 5 bases, leaving 8 bases of the junction unmatched. Germline V gene lookup returns CDR1 SGHTA and CDR2 FQGNSA. This CDR3 has 15 residues. The CDR3 DNA reads TGTGCCAGCAGCCCTGGACAGGGACGCGCCGGGGAGCTGTTTTTT. Amino acid sequence: CASSPGQGRAGELFF.

The rearrangement uses TRBV7-3 and TRBJ1-1; D gene ambiguous. The CDR3 runs to 16 residues. The germline V gene encodes CDR1 SGHTA and CDR2 FQGTGA. Trimming stripped 1 base from V and 2 bases from J, with 14 bases between. The CDR3 sequence: CASSLNPTVGNTEAFF. The CDR3, as DNA: TGTGCCAGCAGCTTAAATCCCACCGTCGGAAACACTGAAGCTTTCTTT.

The rearrangement joins TRBV28 to TRBJ2-6; 14 positions agree with TRBD2. Trimming removed 6 bases from V and 2 bases from J; junction bases left unmatched: 6. The CDR3 has 18 amino acids. Germline V gene lookup returns CDR1 MDHEN and CDR2 SYDVKM. The CDR3 sequence: CASSSPGLAGAGANVLTF. The CDR3, as DNA: TGTGCCAGCAGCTCCCCGGGACTAGCGGGAGCTGGGGCCAACGTCCTGACTTTC.

This clonotype was detected a few times. For the CDR3, the DNA is TGTGCCAGCAGTCCCCGTGGATGGAGTCGGAATGAGCAGTTCTTC. It specifies CASSPRGWSRNEQFF. The J gene is TRBJ2-1, the V gene TRBV6-1; D not resolved. CDR3 length: 15 amino acids. V lost 5 bases and J 7 bases, leaving 18 bases between the germline ends. Germline CDR1 MNHNS, CDR2 SASEGT.

This clonotype was counted between two and nine times. This chain links TRBV7-2 with TRBJ2-7; TRBD1 agrees at 11 bases. CDR1 is SGHTA, CDR2 FQGNSA, per germline. V shed 5 bases, J shed 8 bases, and the junction held 11 bases outside the gene matches. The CDR3 has 15 amino acids. CDR3 nucleotide sequence: TGTGCCAGCAGCCGACCGGGACAGGGGGAGAGGAAGCAGTACTTC. This encodes CASSRPGQGERKQYF.

This rearrangement joins TRBV12-3 or TRBV12-4 to TRBJ1-1; 7 positions match TRBD1. The CDR3 consists of 14 residues. Trimming at V came to 6 bases and at J to 3 bases, leaving 7 bases not matched to a gene. The CDR3 DNA follows: TGTGCCAGCAGCACACAGGGGCAATACACTGAAGCTTTCTTT. Amino acid sequence: CASSTQGQYTEAFF.